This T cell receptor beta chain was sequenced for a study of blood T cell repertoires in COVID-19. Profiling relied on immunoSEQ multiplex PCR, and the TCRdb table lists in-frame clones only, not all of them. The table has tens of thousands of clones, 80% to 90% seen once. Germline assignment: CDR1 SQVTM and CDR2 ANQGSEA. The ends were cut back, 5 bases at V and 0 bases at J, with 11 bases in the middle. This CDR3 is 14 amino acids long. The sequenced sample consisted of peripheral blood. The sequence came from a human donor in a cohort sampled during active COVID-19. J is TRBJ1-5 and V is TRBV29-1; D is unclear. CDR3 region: CSVLVENSNQPQHF. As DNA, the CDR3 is TGCAGCGTTTTGGTCGAGAATAGCAATCAGCCCCAGCATTTT.